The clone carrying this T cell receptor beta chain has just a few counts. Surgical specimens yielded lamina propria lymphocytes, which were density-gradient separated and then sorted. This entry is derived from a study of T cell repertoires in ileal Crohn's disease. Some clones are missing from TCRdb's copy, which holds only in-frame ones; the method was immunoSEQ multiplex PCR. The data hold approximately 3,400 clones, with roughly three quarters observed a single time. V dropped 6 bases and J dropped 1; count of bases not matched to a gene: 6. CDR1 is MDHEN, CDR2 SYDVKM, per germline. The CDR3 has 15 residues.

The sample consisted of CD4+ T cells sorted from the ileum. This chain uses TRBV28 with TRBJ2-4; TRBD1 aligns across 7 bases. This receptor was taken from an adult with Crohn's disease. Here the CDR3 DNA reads TGTGCCAGCAGGGGGGACAGTTATGCCAAAAACATTCAGTACTTC. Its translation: CASRGDSYAKNIQYF.